The clone carrying this TCR beta chain has a handful of counts. Its specificity is unknown. The sample belongs to a study of cytomegalovirus exposure and HLA in healthy donors. The germline V gene encodes CDR1 SGHRS and CDR2 YFSETQ. The V end was cut by 0 bases, the J end by 1 base, with 16 bases between. The CDR3 is 17 amino acids. Findings of the study overall: Evidence from a later analysis indicated that most CMV-associated TCR beta chains looked HLA-restricted. Excluded: some indistinguishable V segments such as TRBV6-2 and TRBV6-3. Likely technical artifact: a cluster of highly shared sequence variants.

This PCR relied on a set of 60 Vbeta primers and 13 Jbeta primers. Profiling relied on immunoSEQ multiplex PCR, and the TCRdb table lists in-frame clones only, not all of them. The sample carries about 140,000 clones, around 73% recorded once. The receptor was derived from a female donor in good health and CMV-seronegative. The rearrangement uses TRBV5-1 and TRBJ1-1; D possibly corresponds to TRBD1 (5 bases). Sequencing was performed on PBMCs. The CDR3 DNA follows: TGCGCCAGCAGCTTGGTGGTAGGTTTTCAGGGGAACACTGAAGCTTTCTTT. Its protein is CASSLVVGFQGNTEAFF.